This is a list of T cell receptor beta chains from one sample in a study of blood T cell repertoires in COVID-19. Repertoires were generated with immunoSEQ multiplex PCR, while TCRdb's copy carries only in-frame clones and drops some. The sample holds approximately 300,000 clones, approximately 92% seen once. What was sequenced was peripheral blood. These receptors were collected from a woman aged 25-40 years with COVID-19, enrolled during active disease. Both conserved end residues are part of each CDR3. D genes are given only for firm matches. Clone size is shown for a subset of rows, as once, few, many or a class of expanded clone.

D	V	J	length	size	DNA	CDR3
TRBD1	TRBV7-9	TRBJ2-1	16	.	TGTGCCAGCAGCTTAGCGACAGGGGGGACCTACAATGAGCAGTTCTTC	CASSLATGGTYNEQFF
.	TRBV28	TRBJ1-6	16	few	TGTGCCAGCAGTTTCTATGTGAGCTCCTATAATTCACCCCTCCACTTT	CASSFYVSSYNSPLHF
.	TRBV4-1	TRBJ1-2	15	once	TGCGCCAGCAGCCAAACAGGGCCCTCTAACTATGGCTACACCTTC	CASSQTGPSNYGYTF
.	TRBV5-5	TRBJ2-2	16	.	TGTGCCAGCAGCTTGGGGGCGCTCCGTGACACCGGGGAGCTGTTTTTT	CASSLGALRDTGELFF
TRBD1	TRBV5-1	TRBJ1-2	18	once	TGCGCCAGCAGGGGGCTAAAGGGGACAGGGGTGGCCAACTATGGCTACACCTTC	CASRGLKGTGVANYGYTF
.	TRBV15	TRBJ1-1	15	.	TGTGCCACCAGCAGAGCGGTCCAGGTGGGCACTGAAGCTTTCTTT	CATSRAVQVGTEAFF
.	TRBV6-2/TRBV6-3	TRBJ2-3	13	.	TGTGCCAGCAGTTACTTCCAGACAGATACGCAGTATTTT	CASSYFQTDTQYF
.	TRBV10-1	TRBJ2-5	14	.	TGCGCCAGCAGTGTTAGGGGAATGGGAGAGACCCAGTACTTC	CASSVRGMGETQYF
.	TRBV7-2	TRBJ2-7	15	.	TGTGCCAGCAGCTTAGCGTCGCTAGTTAGCCACGAGCAGTACTTC	CASSLASLVSHEQYF
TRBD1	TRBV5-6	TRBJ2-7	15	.	TGTGCCAGCAGCTTAGTCGACAGGGCGGTCTACGAGCAGTACTTC	CASSLVDRAVYEQYF
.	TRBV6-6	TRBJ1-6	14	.	TGTGCCAGCAGTTACCTACCCTATAATTCACCCCTCCACTTT	CASSYLPYNSPLHF
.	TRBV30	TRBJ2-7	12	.	TGTGCCTGGAGTGTACGGAGGATCGAGCAGTACTTC	CAWSVRRIEQYF
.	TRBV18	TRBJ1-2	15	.	TGTGCCAGCTCCCCTACTCCTTTAGGGGACTATGGCTACACCTTC	CASSPTPLGDYGYTF
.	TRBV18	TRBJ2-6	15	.	TGTGCCAGCTCACCCCAGGGCTCTGGGGCCAACGTCCTGACTTTC	CASSPQGSGANVLTF
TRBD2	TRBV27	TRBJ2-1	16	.	TGTGCCAGCAGTCCTATCCCCGGGACTAGCGGGGCAGAGCAGTTCTTC	CASSPIPGTSGAEQFF
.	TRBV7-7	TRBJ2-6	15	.	TGTGCTAGCAGCCCGGCGGGTTCTGGGGCCAACGTCCTGACTTTC	CASSPAGSGANVLTF
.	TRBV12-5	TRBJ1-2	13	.	TGTGCTAGTGGTTCGGACAGTAACTATGGCTACACCTTC	CASGSDSNYGYTF
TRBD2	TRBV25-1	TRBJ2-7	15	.	TGTGCCAGCAGTGATGGGAGGGCACGGGGCTACGAGCAGTACTTC	CASSDGRARGYEQYF
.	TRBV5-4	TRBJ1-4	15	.	TGTGCCAGCAGCCTAATGGGGGGGGCTGAGGAAAAACTGTTTTTT	CASSLMGGAEEKLFF
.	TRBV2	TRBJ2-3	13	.	TGTGCCAGCAGTACCGGTGGCACAGATACGCAGTATTTT	CASSTGGTDTQYF
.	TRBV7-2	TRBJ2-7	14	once	TGTGCCAGCAGCTTAGCCCCAGGGTCGTACGAGCAGTACTTC	CASSLAPGSYEQYF
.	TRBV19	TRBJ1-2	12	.	TGTGCCAGTAGTTTCTCGACAGGAGACTACACCTTC	CASSFSTGDYTF
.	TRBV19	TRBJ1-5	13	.	TGTGCCAGTAGTATCGGGGAGGATCAGCCCCAGCATTTT	CASSIGEDQPQHF
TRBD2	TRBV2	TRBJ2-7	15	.	TGTGCCAGCAGTGAAGGAGTAGCGGGAGACTACGAGCAGTACTTC	CASSEGVAGDYEQYF
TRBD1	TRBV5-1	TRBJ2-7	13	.	TGCGTCAGCAGCTACGGACAGGCCTACGAGCAGTACTTC	CVSSYGQAYEQYF
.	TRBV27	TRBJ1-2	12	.	TGTGCCAGCAGCCAGGGTTTACATGGCTACACCTTC	CASSQGLHGYTF
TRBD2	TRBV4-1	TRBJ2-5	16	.	TGCGCCAGCAGCCAAGTCTCGGGGTCCGGGGGGGAGACCCAGTACTTC	CASSQVSGSGGETQYF
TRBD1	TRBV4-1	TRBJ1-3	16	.	TGCGCCAGCAGCCAATGGGACAGGAACTCTGGAAACACCATATATTTT	CASSQWDRNSGNTIYF
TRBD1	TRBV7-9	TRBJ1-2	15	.	TGTGCCAGCACCACAACAGGGGATAGGTCGGGTGGCTACACCTTC	CASTTTGDRSGGYTF
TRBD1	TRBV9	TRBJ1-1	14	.	TGTGCCAGCAGCGGAGGGACAGGGGGAACTGAAGCTTTCTTT	CASSGGTGGTEAFF
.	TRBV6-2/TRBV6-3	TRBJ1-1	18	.	TGTGCCAGCAGTTACTCGAGCCTGCAGGGGAGGGAGAACACTGAAGCTTTCTTT	CASSYSSLQGRENTEAFF
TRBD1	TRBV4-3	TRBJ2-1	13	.	TGCGCCAGCAGCCAAGATAGAGGGGGCGAGCAGTTCTTC	CASSQDRGGEQFF
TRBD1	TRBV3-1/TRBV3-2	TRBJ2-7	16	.	TGTGCCAGCAGCCAAGAAGACGGGACAGTAAAGTACGAGCAGTACTTC	CASSQEDGTVKYEQYF
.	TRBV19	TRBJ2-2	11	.	TGTGCCAGTAGGTTGGCTGGGGAGCTGTTTTTT	CASRLAGELFF
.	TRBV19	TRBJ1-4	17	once	TGTGCCAGTAGACCGACAGGCCGTACGGCAACTAATGAAAAACTGTTTTTT	CASRPTGRTATNEKLFF